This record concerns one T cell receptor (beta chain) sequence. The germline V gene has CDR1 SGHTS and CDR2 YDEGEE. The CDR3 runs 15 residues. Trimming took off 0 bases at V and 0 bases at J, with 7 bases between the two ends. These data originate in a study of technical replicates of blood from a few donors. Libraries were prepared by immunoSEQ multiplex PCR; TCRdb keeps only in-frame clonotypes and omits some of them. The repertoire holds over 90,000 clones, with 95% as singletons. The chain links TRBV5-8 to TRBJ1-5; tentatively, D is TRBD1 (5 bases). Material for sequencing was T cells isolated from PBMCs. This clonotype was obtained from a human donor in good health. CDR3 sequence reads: CASSLVGGSNQPQHF. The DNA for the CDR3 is TGTGCCAGCAGCTTGGTGGGGGGTAGCAATCAGCCCCAGCATTTT.